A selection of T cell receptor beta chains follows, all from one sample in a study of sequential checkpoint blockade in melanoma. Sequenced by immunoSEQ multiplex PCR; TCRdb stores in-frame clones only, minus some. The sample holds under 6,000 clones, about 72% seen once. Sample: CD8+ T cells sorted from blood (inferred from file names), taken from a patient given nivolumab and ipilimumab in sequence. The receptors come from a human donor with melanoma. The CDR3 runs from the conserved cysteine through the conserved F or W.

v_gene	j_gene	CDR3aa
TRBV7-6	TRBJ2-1	CASSLLAGGINEQFF
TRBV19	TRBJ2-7	CASSAGGPTYEQYF
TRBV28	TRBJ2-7	CASSFVTNYEQYF
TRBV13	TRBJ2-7	CASSPGQGYEQYF
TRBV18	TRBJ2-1	CASSPSPPGGFLFHEQFF
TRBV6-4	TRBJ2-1	CASSREGAGSYNEQFF
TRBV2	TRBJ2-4	CANRPGLRKENIQYF
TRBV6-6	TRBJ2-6	CASSPEGSGANVLTF
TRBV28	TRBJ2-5	CASSHGQGLATQYF
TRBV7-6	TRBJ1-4	CASSLYVAANEKLFF
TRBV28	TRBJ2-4	CASSLLLAKNIQYF
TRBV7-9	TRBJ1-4	CASSPTGGEKLFF
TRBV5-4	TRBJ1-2	CASRLAEGPHYGYTF
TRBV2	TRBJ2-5	CASSEASTETQYF
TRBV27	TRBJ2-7	CASSLFAKLSYEQYF
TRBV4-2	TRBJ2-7	CASSQDGDSYYEQYF
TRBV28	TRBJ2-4	CASSVMGGDIQYF
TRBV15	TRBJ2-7	CATSRERGGNWEQYF
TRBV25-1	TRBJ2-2	CASSAPFKGLINTGELFF
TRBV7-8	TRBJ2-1	CASSLGNWDNHNEQFF
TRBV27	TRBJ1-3	CASNLPGHVLLSGNTIYF
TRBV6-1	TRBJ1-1	CASSAGYTEAFF
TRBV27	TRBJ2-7	CASSITNTYEQYF
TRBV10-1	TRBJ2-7	CASSGFWSSYEQYF
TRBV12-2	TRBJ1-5	CASRLNRENQPQHF
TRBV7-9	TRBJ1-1	CASSHAGVGTEAFF